The entry below describes one TCR beta chain. Sample donors were healthy Caucasian individuals that came from Russia, aged roughly 6 to 95. The CDR3 runs to 16 residues. Trimming took 3 bases from V and 0 from J; bases not matched to a gene: 4. The source of the sample is a study of blood T cells in healthy people across ages. Primers used in a second PCR of roughly 6 to 12 cycles were a sample-barcoded 5' primer and a J-beta primer mix. MiXCR, applied by TCRdb to the 5' RACE reads, yields one record per CDR3 protein. The sample has 600,000 or so distinct CDR3 sequences; 47% are singletons. The sample comprised blood. The rearrangement uses TRBV12-3 or TRBV12-4 and TRBJ2-1, with 8 bases that match TRBD1. This receptor was obtained from a man aged 80 or over in good health. CDR3 nucleotides: TGTGCCAGCAGTTTTTCACAGGGGGGCTCCTACAATGAGCAGTTCTTC. As protein: CASSFSQGGSYNEQFF.